Below, 20 T cell receptor beta chains from the same sample are listed, as sequenced in a study of cytomegalovirus exposure and HLA in healthy donors. PCR was performed using 60 Vbeta and 13 Jbeta primers. Libraries were prepared by immunoSEQ multiplex PCR; TCRdb keeps only in-frame clonotypes and omits some of them. The repertoire includes about 82,000 clones, 60% to 85% of them detected once, and 5.5% to 7% sits in the top ten. Sequencing was done on a sample of PBMCs. These receptors were collected from a male donor in good health and CMV-seropositive.

The chain joins TRBV5-1 to TRBJ1-2; TRBD1 matches 7 bases. CDR1 is SGHRS, CDR2 YFSETQ, per germline. Unmatched junction bases numbered 7, after V lost 1 base and J lost 4 bases. The CDR3 extends over 15 amino acids. The CDR3 DNA reads as TGCGCCAGCAGCTTGCCGGAGACAGGGATCTATGGCTACACCTTC. Its protein product is CASSLPETGIYGYTF.

About this clone itself: The junction departs from the called germline gene at one end, perhaps through a read error. The chain has TRBV6-1 and TRBJ2-7; 8 nucleotides align to TRBD2. CDR1 is MNHNS and CDR2 is SASEGT in the germline V gene. The CDR3 contains 15 residues. The DNA for the CDR3 is TGTGCCAGCAGTGAAGCGAGCGGGAGCTCCCACGAGCAGTACTTC. It is translated as CASSEASGSSHEQYF.

V usage is TRBV29-1 and J usage is TRBJ2-3, with 13 positions matching TRBD2. J gave up 5 bases and V 7 bases, and 6 bases lay outside the gene matches. Per germline, CDR1 SQVTM and CDR2 ANQGSEA. This CDR3 comprises 14 residues. The CDR3 here is CSAGTSGGVDTQYF. In nucleotides, the CDR3 is TGCAGCGCCGGAACTAGCGGGGGGGTAGATACGCAGTATTTT.

The J gene is TRBJ2-7, the V gene TRBV6-1; 12 bases line up with TRBD2. V gave up 6 bases and J gave up 0 bases; unmatched junction bases: 3. The V gene's germline CDR1 is MNHNS and CDR2 SASEGT. The CDR3 spans 15 residues. The CDR3 here is CASSRLAGASYEQYF. CDR3 DNA sequence: TGTGCCAGCAGCCGACTAGCGGGGGCCTCCTACGAGCAGTACTTC.

The chain has TRBV9 and TRBJ2-4; D is possibly TRBD1 (7 bases). CDR3 length equals 18 residues. Germline V lookup: CDR1 SGDLS, CDR2 YYNGEE. Trimming stripped 4 bases from V and 1 base from J, with 21 bases between. CDR3 coding DNA: TGTGCCAGCAGCCGAGCACAGGGGAGGCCCTTGGCCAAAAACATTCAGTACTTC. Amino acids: CASSRAQGRPLAKNIQYF.

The chain carries TRBV27 and TRBJ2-3; D is unclear. The CDR3 length is 15 residues. The germline gives CDR1 MNHEY, CDR2 SMNVEV (reference sequence). Trimming removed 7 bases from V and 2 bases from J, with 16 bases in between. CDR3 protein: CASTATLPNTDTQYF. CDR3 nucleotide sequence: TGTGCCAGCACCGCGACTCTTCCAAACACAGATACGCAGTATTTT.

The chain recombines TRBV30 with TRBJ2-2; 7 nucleotides match TRBD1. V trimming: 4 bases; J trimming: 1 base; junction bases outside the gene matches: 0. The germline V gene encodes CDR1 GTSNPN and CDR2 SVGIG (reference sequence). There are 13 residues in the CDR3. CDR3 protein: CAWNRGNTGELFF. The CDR3 nucleotides are TGTGCCTGGAACAGGGGGAACACCGGGGAGCTGTTTTTT. The full variable domain, in which reference TRBV30 and TRBJ2-2 provide the parts outside the CDR3, is SQTIHQWPATLVQPVGSPLSLECTVEGTSNPNLYWYRQAAGRGLQLLFYSVGIGQISSEVPQNLSASRPQDRQFILSSKKLLLSDSGFYLCAWNRGNTGELFFGEGSRLTVL.

This sequence joins TRBV7-6 and TRBJ2-3; 9 bases agree with TRBD1. Trimming at V came to 3 bases and at J to 4 bases, leaving 2 bases not matched to a gene. CDR3 size: 14 residues. In germline, CDR1 is SGHVS, CDR2 FNYEAQ. The CDR3 DNA reads TGTGCCAGCAGCTTTGACAGGGGGTCAGATACGCAGTATTTT. It yields the protein CASSFDRGSDTQYF.

This clone came up a few times. The rearrangement links TRBV28 to TRBJ2-7; TRBD2 is a possible D gene (7 bases). Germline V gives CDR1 MDHEN, CDR2 SYDVKM. Trimming shortened V by 5 bases and J by 4 bases, and 18 bases separated the two germline ends. The CDR3 spans 15 residues. CDR3 sequence: CASSQGGGIRYEQYF. CDR3 nucleotide sequence: TGTGCCAGCAGTCAGGGAGGGGGAATTCGTTACGAGCAGTACTTC.

This clone appeared once. The chain joins TRBV2 to TRBJ1-2; unclear D gene. CDR3 length: 13 amino acids. V lost 1 base and J lost 4, with 7 bases in between. The germline V gene has CDR1 SNHLY and CDR2 FYNNEI. The CDR3 loop reads CASSEERLYGYTF. CDR3 sequence (DNA): TGTGCCAGCAGTGAAGAGAGACTCTATGGCTACACCTTC. Combining the CDR3 with reference TRBV2 and TRBJ1-2 gives the whole variable domain EPEVTQTPSHQVTQMGQEVILRCVPISNHLYFYWYRQILGQKVEFLVSFYNNEISEKSEIFDDQFSVERPDGSNFTLKIRSTKLEDSAMYFCASSEERLYGYTFGSGTRLTVV.

This chain joins TRBV15 and TRBJ1-1; no clear D. The CDR3 is 15 residues long. The germline V gene encodes CDR1 LNHNV and CDR2 YYDKDF (reference sequence). Trimming cost V 1 base and J 6 bases, with 15 bases left between them. The CDR3 sequence: CATSRAGGWGAEAFF. The CDR3 DNA follows: TGTGCCACCAGCAGAGCGGGAGGGTGGGGTGCTGAAGCTTTCTTT.

This clone has more than one count but fewer than ten. The rearrangement links TRBV6-6 to TRBJ2-5; D gene uncertain. The DNA matches TRBJ2-7 better at its end, which makes the J call doubtful. CDR3 length: 14 residues. Germline V gives CDR1 MNHNY, CDR2 SVGAGI (reference sequence). The CDR3, as DNA: TGTGCCAGCAGTTACGATTTTCCAGGCTACGAGCAGTACTTC. Translation: CASSYDFPGYEQYF.

The J gene is TRBJ2-3, the V gene TRBV7-8; 8 bases agree with TRBD2. From germline, CDR1 is SGHVS and CDR2 FQNEAQ. This CDR3 has 13 amino acids. The CDR3 coding sequence is TGTGCGCAACTAGCGGACCGCACAGATACGCAGTATTTT. This codes for CAQLADRTDTQYF.

The chain uses TRBV9 and TRBJ2-2, with D unresolved. Germline V lookup: CDR1 SGDLS, CDR2 YYNGEE. Trimming left V 4 bases short and J 5 bases short, with 9 bases between. There are 13 residues in the CDR3. For the CDR3, the DNA is TGTGCCAGCAGCCCCTACTTGACCGGGGAGCTGTTTTTT. Encoded protein: CASSPYLTGELFF.

The chain recombines TRBV5-6 with TRBJ2-7, with 11 positions matching TRBD1. Germline values: CDR1 SGHDT, CDR2 YYEEEE. The V and J ends lost 2 bases and 5 bases, in that order; junction bases with no gene match: 3. This CDR3 comprises 14 residues. Here the CDR3 reads CASSFGQGANEQYF. The CDR3 bases are TGTGCCAGCAGCTTCGGACAGGGGGCTAACGAGCAGTACTTC.

The CDR3 is CASSPYFRVSSYNEQFF. In DNA, the CDR3 is TGTGCCAGCAGCCCCTATTTTCGGGTTAGCTCCTACAATGAGCAGTTCTTC. The chain links TRBV5-4 to TRBJ2-1; D is ambiguous. Trimming removed 4 bases from V and 0 bases from J, with 17 bases in between. Germline V gene sequence: CDR1 SGHNT, CDR2 YYREEE (reference sequence). The CDR3 is 17 amino acids.

This chain uses TRBV27 with TRBJ2-5, with 9 bases lining up with TRBD2. The CDR3 is 19 residues long. Germline V gene lookup returns CDR1 MNHEY and CDR2 SMNVEV (reference sequence). Trimming took 5 bases from V and 4 from J; bases not matched to a gene: 20. DNA of the CDR3: TGTGCCAGCAGTACGCCCAGCGGGGGGCTTACCCGGGGAGGAGAGACCCAGTACTTC. As protein: CASSTPSGGLTRGGETQYF.

The chain employs TRBV7-9 and TRBJ2-2, with TRBD1 matching over 7 bases. V was clipped by 5 bases and J by 6 bases; unmatched bases: 9. In germline, CDR1 is SEHNR, CDR2 FQNEAQ (reference sequence). The CDR3 has 15 amino acids. CDR3 coding DNA: TGTGCCAGCAGCCGCCCGGACAGGTGGGCCGGGGAGCTGTTTTTT. The encoded protein is CASSRPDRWAGELFF.

The chain carries TRBV7-3 and TRBJ2-1; D possibly corresponds to TRBD2 (5 bases). Germline V gene data show CDR1 as SGHTA and CDR2 as FQGTGA. The CDR3 length is 18 residues. Trimming removed 4 bases at V and 9 bases at J, with 28 bases between. CDR3 loop: CASSWAGHPLTPRGEQFF. The DNA of the CDR3 is TGTGCCAGCAGCTGGGCAGGTCACCCTCTAACCCCTCGGGGTGAGCAGTTCTTC. Together with reference TRBV7-3 and TRBJ2-1, the CDR3 gives the full variable domain: GAGVSQTPSNKVTEKGKYVELRCDPISGHTALYWYRQSLGQGPEFLIYFQGTGAADDSGLPNDRFFAVRPEGSVSTLKIQRTERGDSAVYLCASSWAGHPLTPRGEQFFGPGTRLTVL.

The chain couples TRBV11-2 to TRBJ2-7, with TRBD1 matching 8 bases. Trimming cost V 1 base and J 4 bases; bases outside gene matches: 6. Looked up from germline, CDR1 is SGHAT and CDR2 is FQNNGV. CDR3 length: 15 residues. The DNA of the CDR3 is TGTGCCAGCAGCTTAGTAGCCAGGGGGCGATACGAGCAGTACTTC. It is translated as CASSLVARGRYEQYF.